This T cell receptor (beta chain) comes out of a study of Graves' ophthalmopathy and Graves' hyperthyroidism. The germline gives CDR1 SQVTM, CDR2 ANQGSEA. V was cut by 0 bases and J by 1 base, with 9 bases left in between. The CDR3 loop spans 14 amino acids. Amplification targeted the TCR beta CDR3 regions, with RNA transcripts as the source material. In the first round, RT-PCR was carried out with HTBI primers, and a multiplex PCR formed the second round. TCRdb ran MiXCR on the multiplex PCR reads and lists one entry per CDR3 protein. The sample consists of 900,000 to 1,200,000 distinct CDR3 sequences, roughly 35% of them appearing once.

The rearrangement joins TRBV29-1 to TRBJ1-1; the D is unclear. Sequenced sample: peripheral blood or thyroid tissue (not recorded which). This receptor was obtained from an adult man with Graves' hyperthyroidism. DNA of the CDR3: TGCAGCGTTGAAGATAGGTCAGAGAACACTGAAGCTTTCTTT. This gives the protein CSVEDRSENTEAFF. Supplemented by reference TRBV29-1 and TRBJ1-1, the full variable domain reads SAVISQKPSRDICQRGTSLTIQCQVDSQVTMMFWYRQQPGQSLTLIATANQGSEATYESGFVIDKFPISRPNLTFSTLTVSNMSPEDSSIYLCSVEDRSENTEAFFGQGTRLTVV.